This T cell receptor beta chain was profiled in a study of blood T cell repertoires in COVID-19. Trimming removed 2 bases at V and 5 bases at J, with 13 bases between. The CDR3 consists of 15 residues. Germline V gene data show CDR1 as KGHSH and CDR2 as LQKENI. Two negative PCRs, clearance, or symptom resolution characterized the recovered Cohort 3 donors. Data came from immunoSEQ multiplex PCR; TCRdb stores just in-frame clones and leaves some out. The sample carries a few hundred thousand clones, roughly 87% recorded once. Specimen: PBMCs or T cells enriched from blood (not recorded which). The sequence was collected from a man between 18 and 35 years old who had recovered from COVID-19. The chain joins TRBV18 to TRBJ1-5; maybe TRBD1 (6 bases). The CDR3 sequence: CASSPSTGFDQPQHF. The CDR3 nucleotides read TGTGCCAGCTCACCATCGACAGGTTTTGATCAGCCCCAGCATTTT.